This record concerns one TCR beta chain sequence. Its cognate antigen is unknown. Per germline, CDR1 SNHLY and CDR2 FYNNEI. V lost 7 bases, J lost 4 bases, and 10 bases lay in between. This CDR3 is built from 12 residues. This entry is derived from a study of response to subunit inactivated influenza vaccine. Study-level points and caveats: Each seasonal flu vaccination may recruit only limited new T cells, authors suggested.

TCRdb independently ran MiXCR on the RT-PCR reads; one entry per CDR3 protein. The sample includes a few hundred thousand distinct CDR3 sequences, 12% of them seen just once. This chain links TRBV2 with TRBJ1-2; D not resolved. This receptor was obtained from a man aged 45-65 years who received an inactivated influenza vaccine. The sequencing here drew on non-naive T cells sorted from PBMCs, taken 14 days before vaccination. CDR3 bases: TGTGCCAGCACCCCAGACCTCTATGGCTACACCTTC. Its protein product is CASTPDLYGYTF.